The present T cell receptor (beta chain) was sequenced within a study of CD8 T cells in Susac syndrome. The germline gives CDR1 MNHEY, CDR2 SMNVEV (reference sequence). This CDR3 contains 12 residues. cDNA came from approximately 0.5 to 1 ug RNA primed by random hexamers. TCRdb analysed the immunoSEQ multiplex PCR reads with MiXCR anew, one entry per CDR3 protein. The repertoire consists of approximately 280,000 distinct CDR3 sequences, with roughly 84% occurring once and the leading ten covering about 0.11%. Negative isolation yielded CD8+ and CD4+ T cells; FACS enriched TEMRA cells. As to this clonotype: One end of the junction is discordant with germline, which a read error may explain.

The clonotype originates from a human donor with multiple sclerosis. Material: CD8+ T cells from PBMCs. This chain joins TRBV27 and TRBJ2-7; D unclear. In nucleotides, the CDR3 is TGTGCCAGCAGTTCCCCCTCCAACGAGCAGTACTTC. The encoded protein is CASSSPSNEQYF.